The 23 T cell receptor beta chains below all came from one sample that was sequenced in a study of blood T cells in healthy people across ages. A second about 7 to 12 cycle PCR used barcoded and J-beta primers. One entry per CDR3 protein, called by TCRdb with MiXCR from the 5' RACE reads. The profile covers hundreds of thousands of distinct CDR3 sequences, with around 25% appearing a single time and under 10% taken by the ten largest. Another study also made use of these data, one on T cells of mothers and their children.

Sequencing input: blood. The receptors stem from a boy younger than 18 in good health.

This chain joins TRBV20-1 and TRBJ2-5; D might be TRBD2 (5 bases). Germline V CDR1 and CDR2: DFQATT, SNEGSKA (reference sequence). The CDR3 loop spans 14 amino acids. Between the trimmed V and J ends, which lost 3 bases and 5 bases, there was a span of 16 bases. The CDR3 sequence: CSASRGERRETQYF. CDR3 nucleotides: TGCAGTGCTAGCAGAGGCGAGAGGAGGGAGACCCAGTACTTC.

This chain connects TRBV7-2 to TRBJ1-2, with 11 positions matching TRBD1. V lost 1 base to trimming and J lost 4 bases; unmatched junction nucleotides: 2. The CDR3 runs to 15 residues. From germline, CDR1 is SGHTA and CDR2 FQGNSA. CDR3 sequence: CASSLGTGGLYGYTF. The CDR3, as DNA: TGTGCCAGCAGCTTAGGGACAGGGGGCCTCTATGGCTACACCTTC. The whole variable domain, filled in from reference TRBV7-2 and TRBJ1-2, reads GAGVSQSPSNKVTEKGKDVELRCDPISGHTALYWYRQSLGQGLEFLIYFQGNSAPDKSGLPSDRFSAERTGGSVSTLTIQRTQQEDSAVYLCASSLGTGGLYGYTFGSGTRLTVV.

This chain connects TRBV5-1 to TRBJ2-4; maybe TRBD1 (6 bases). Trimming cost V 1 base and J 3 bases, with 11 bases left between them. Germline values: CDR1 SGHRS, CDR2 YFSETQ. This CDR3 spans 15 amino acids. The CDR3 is CASSLLQGSKNIQYF. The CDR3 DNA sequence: TGCGCCAGCAGCTTGCTGCAGGGGAGCAAAAACATTCAGTACTTC.

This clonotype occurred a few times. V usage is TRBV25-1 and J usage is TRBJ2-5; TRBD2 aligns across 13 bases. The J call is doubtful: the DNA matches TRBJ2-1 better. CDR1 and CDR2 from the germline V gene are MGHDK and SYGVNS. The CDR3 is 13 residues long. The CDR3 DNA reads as TGTGCCATCGGACTAGCGGGAGAAGGGGAGCAGTTCTTC. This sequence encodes CAIGLAGEGEQFF.

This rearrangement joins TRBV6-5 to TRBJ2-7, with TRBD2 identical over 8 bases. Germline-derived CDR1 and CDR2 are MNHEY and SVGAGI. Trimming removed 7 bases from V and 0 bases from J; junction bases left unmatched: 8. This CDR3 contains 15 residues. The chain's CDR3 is CASNGRAGSSYEQYF. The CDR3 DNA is TGTGCCAGCAACGGGAGGGCAGGGAGCTCCTACGAGCAGTACTTC.

In DNA, the CDR3 is TGTGCCAGCATGGGAGACGAGCAGTACTTC. Protein: CASMGDEQYF. The chain combines TRBV28 with TRBJ2-7; tentatively, D is TRBD2 (5 bases). The CDR3 contains 10 residues. The ends were cut back, 7 bases at V and 5 bases at J, with 6 bases in the middle. Germline V gives CDR1 MDHEN, CDR2 SYDVKM.

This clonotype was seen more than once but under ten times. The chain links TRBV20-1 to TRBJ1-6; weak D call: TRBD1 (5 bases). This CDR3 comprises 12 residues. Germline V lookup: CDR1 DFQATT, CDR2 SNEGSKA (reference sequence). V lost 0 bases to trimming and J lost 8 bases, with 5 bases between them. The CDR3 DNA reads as TGCAGTGCTAGAGAGACAGATTCACCCCTCCACTTT. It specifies CSARETDSPLHF.

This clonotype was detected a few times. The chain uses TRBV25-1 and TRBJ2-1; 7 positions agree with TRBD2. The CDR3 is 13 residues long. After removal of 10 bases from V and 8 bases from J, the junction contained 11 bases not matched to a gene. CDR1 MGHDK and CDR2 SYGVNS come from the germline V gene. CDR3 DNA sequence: TGTGCCACCCCAAAGGATGGGGGGGATGAGCAGTTCTTC. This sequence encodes CATPKDGGDEQFF.

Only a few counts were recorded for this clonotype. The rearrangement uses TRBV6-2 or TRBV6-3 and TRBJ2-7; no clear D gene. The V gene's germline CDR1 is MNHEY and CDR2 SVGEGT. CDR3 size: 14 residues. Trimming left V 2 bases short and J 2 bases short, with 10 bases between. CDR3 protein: CASSYPWLTYEQYF. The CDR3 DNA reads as TGTGCCAGCAGTTACCCCTGGCTAACCTACGAGCAGTACTTC.

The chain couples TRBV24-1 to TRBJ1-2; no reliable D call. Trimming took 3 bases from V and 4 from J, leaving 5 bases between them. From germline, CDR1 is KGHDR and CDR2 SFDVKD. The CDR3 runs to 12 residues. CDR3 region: CATSDHTYGYTF. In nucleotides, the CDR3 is TGTGCCACCAGTGATCACACCTATGGCTACACCTTC.

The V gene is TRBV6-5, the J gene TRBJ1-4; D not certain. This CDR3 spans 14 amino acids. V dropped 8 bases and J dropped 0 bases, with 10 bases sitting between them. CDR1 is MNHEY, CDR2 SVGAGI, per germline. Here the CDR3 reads CASGVGTTNEKLFF. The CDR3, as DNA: TGTGCCAGCGGGGTCGGAACAACTAATGAAAAACTGTTTTTT.

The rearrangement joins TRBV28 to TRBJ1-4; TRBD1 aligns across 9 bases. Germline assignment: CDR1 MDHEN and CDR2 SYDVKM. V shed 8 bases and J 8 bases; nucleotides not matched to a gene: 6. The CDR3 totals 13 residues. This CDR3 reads CASLTGTGEKLFF. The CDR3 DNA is TGTGCCAGCCTAACCGGGACAGGGGAAAAACTGTTTTTT. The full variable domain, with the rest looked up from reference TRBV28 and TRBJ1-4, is DVKVTQSSRYLVKRTGEKVFLECVQDMDHENMFWYRQDPGLGLRLIYFSYDVKMKEKGDIPEGYSVSREKKERFSLILESASTNQTSMYLCASLTGTGEKLFFGSGTQLSVL.

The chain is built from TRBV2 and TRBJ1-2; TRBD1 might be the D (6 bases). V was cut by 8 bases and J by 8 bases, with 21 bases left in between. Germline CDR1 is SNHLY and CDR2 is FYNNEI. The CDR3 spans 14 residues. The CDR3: CASCLAKTGRGYTF. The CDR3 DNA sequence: TGTGCCAGCTGTCTGGCCAAGACAGGAAGGGGCTACACCTTC.

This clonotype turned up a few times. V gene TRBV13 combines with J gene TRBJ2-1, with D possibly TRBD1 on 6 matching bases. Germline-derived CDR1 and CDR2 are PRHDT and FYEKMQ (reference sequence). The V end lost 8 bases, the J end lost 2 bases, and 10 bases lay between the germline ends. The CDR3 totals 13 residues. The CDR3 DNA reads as TGTGCCAGCGGAGACAGGCCCTACAATGAGCAGTTCTTC. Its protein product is CASGDRPYNEQFF.

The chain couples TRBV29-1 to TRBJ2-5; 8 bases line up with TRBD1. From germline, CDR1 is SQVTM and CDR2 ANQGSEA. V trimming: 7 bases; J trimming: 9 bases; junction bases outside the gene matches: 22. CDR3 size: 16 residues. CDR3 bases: TGCAGCGCCTACTTGACAGGGGACCTCACCATGGGGTCCCAGTACTTC. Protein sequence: CSAYLTGDLTMGSQYF. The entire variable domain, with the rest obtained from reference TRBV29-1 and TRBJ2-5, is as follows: SAVISQKPSRDICQRGTSLTIQCQVDSQVTMMFWYRQQPGQSLTLIATANQGSEATYESGFVIDKFPISRPNLTFSTLTVSNMSPEDSSIYLCSAYLTGDLTMGSQYFGPGTRLLVL.

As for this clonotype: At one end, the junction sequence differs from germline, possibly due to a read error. The CDR3 DNA reads as TGTGCCAGCAGCTTCGCCGGGGGCCCCCCCAATGGGCAGTTCTTC. This codes for CASSFAGGPPNGQFF. The chain couples TRBV11-2 to TRBJ2-1; D might be TRBD1 or TRBD2, each matching 6 bases. In germline, CDR1 is SGHAT, CDR2 FQNNGV. The CDR3 extends over 15 amino acids.

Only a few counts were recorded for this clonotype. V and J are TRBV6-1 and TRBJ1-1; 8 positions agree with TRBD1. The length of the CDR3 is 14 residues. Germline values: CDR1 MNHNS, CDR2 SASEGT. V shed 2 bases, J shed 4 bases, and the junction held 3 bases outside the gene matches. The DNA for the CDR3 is TGTGCCAGCAGTGAACAGGGGGCCAGCACTGAAGCTTTCTTT. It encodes CASSEQGASTEAFF.

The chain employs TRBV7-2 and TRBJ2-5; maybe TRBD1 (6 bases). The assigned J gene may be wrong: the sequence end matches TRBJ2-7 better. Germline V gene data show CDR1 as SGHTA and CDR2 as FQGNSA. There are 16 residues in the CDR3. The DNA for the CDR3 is TGTGCCAGCAGCCTTAGTTGGTCAGGGGTCGTAAACGAGCAGTACTTC. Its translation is CASSLSWSGVVNEQYF.

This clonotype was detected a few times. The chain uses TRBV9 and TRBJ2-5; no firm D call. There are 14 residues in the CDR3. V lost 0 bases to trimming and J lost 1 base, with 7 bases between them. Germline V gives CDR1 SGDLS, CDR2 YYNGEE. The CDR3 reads CASSVDFFQETQYF. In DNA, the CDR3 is TGTGCCAGCAGCGTAGATTTTTTCCAAGAGACCCAGTACTTC.

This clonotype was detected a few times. CDR3 amino acids: CASSHGGKETQYF. In DNA form, the CDR3 reads TGTGCCAGCAGCCACGGAGGGAAAGAGACCCAGTACTTC. The V gene is TRBV3-1, the J gene TRBJ2-5; a possible D gene is TRBD2 (6 bases). The CDR3 spans 13 residues. Germline V gene sequence: CDR1 LGHDT, CDR2 YNNKEL (reference sequence). The V and J ends lost 3 bases and 3 bases respectively, with 8 bases between them.

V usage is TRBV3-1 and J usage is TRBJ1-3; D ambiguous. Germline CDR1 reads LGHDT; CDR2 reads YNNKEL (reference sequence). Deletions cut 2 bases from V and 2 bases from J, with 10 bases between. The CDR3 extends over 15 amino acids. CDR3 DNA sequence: TGTGCCAGCAGCCAAATTATCGACCCTGGAAACACCATATATTTT. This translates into CASSQIIDPGNTIYF. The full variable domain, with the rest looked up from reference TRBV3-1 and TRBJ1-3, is DTAVSQTPKYLVTQMGNDKSIKCEQNLGHDTMYWYKQDSKKFLKIMFSYNNKELIINETVPNRFSPKSPDKAHLNLHINSLELGDSAVYFCASSQIIDPGNTIYFGEGSWLTVV.

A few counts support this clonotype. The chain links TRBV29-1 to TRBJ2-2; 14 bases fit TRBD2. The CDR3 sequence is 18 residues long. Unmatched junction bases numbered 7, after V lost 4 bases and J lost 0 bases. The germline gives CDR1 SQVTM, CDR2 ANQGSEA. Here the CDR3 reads CSVGNLTSGRANTGELFF. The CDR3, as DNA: TGCAGCGTTGGGAACCTGACTAGCGGGAGGGCGAACACCGGGGAGCTGTTTTTT.

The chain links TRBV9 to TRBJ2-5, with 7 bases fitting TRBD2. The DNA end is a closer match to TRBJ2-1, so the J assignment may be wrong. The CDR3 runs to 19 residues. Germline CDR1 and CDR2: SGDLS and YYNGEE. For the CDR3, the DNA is TGTGCCAGCAGCGTGAGGCCCCTTCCGGGGGAGGGCCCGGGGAATGAGCAGTTCTTC. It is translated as CASSVRPLPGEGPGNEQFF.